What follows is one T cell receptor (beta chain) and its context. The sample originates from a study of blood T cell repertoires in COVID-19. At the level of the study: Some COVID-19 samples were acute and others convalescent; all came from the United States, Italy and Spain.

The J segment lost 4 bases and the V segment lost 8 bases, leaving 1 base of the junction unmatched. The CDR3 contains 13 residues. Libraries were prepared by immunoSEQ multiplex PCR; TCRdb keeps only in-frame clonotypes and omits some of them. The data hold 150,000 to 200,000 clones, with 75% to 90% observed a single time. For recovered donors of Cohort 3, there were two negative PCRs, clearance, or symptom resolution. The chain couples TRBV12-3 or TRBV12-4 to TRBJ2-2; 10 positions agree with TRBD1. Specimen: PBMCs or T cells enriched from blood (not recorded which). This sequence was found in a woman under 30 who had recovered from COVID-19. The CDR3 sequence is CASGDRGTGELFF. CDR3 in DNA: TGTGCCAGCGGGGACAGGGGCACCGGGGAGCTGTTTTTT.